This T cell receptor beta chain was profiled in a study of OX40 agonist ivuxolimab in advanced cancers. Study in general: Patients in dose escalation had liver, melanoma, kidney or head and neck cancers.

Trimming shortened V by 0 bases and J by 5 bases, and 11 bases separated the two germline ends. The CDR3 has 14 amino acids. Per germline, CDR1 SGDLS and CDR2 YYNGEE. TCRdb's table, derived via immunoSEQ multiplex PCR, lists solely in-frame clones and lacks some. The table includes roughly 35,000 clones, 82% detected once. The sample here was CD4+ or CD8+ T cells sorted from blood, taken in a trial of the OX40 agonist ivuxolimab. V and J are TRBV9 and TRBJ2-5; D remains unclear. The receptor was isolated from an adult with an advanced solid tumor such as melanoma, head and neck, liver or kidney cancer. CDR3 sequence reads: CASSVEVFAETQYF. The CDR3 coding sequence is TGTGCCAGCAGCGTAGAGGTCTTCGCGGAGACCCAGTACTTC.